This entry concerns a single T cell receptor (beta chain). What it binds is not known. The sample is drawn from a study of T-cell memory formation after mild COVID-19. Germline lookup yields CDR1 MNHEY and CDR2 SVGAGI. The V and J ends lost 3 bases and 0 bases respectively, with 10 bases between them. The CDR3 runs to 15 residues. Whole-study results and caveats: Clones shrinking from day 15 to 85 showed even CD4/CD8 mixes; later expanders tilted CD4+.

TCRdb called the 5' RACE reads again in MiXCR, with one record for every CDR3 protein. Counted here are about 430,000 distinct CDR3 sequences, about a sixth occurring once; the ten biggest clones make up about a fifth. J is TRBJ2-3 and V is TRBV6-5, with D possibly being TRBD2 (5 bases). Input material: PBMCs or a T cell subset sorted from them (not recorded which). The TCR comes from a man aged 18 to 35 who had mild COVID-19 (a few samples of this study predate the infection). Cell type and time point are not known. The CDR3 loop reads CASSYIGGSTDTQYF. CDR3 nucleotide sequence: TGTGCCAGCAGTTATATTGGCGGGAGCACAGATACGCAGTATTTT.